Sequencing of this T cell receptor beta chain was carried out in a study of cytomegalovirus exposure and HLA in healthy donors. Study outcomes and limitations: Researchers reported that a few CMV-associated chains were confirmed in vitro as CMV antigen-specific.

The germline V gene encodes CDR1 GTSNPN and CDR2 SVGIG (reference sequence). Trimming took 4 bases from V and 6 from J; bases not matched to a gene: 9. The CDR3 is 15 residues long. As for this clone: Antigen unknown.

The PCR contained 60 Vbeta and 13 Jbeta primers. Clones were sequenced by immunoSEQ multiplex PCR, and TCRdb holds only the in-frame ones, with some missing. This sample carries roughly 150,000 clones, roughly three quarters of them seen once, and the ten largest clones take 2.2%. The V call is TRBV30, the J call TRBJ2-3, with 11 bases identical to TRBD2. Sequencing was done on a sample of PBMCs. The clonotype was recovered from a young man in good health and CMV-seronegative. The CDR3 loop reads CAWNKFLAGGDTQYF. CDR3 nucleotide sequence: TGTGCCTGGAATAAGTTTTTAGCGGGAGGGGATACGCAGTATTTT.